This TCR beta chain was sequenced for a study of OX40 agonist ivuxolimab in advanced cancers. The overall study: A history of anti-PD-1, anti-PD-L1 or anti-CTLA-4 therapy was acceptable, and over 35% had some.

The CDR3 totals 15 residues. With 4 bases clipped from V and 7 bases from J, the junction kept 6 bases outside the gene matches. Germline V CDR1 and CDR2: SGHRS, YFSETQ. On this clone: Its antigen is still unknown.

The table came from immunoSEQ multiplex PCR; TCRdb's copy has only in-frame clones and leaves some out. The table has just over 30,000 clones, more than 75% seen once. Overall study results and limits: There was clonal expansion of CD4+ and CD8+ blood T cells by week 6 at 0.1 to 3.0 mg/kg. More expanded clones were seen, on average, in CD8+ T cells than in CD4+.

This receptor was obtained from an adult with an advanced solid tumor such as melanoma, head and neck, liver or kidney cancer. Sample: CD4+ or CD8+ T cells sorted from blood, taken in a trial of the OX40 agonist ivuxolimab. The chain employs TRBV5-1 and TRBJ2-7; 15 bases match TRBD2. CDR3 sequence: CASSAGLAGGQEQYF. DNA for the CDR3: TGCGCCAGCAGCGCCGGACTAGCGGGAGGGCAGGAGCAGTACTTC.